A single sample is the source of the 19 T cell receptor beta chains below, sequenced in a study of OX40 agonist ivuxolimab in advanced cancers. Assay: immunoSEQ multiplex PCR; the TCRdb copy retains only in-frame clones and omits some. Here the sample spans over 20,000 clones, approximately 83% being singletons. The sequenced sample was CD4+ or CD8+ T cells sorted from blood, obtained in a trial of the OX40 agonist ivuxolimab. The receptors shown here come from an adult with an advanced solid tumor such as melanoma, head and neck, liver or kidney cancer.

Worth noting for this clone: An end of the junction differs from the germline gene, which may be a read error. The rearrangement uses TRBV7-7 and TRBJ2-2, with TRBD1 matching 7 bases. CDR3 size: 16 residues. Germline CDR1 reads SSHAT; CDR2 reads FNYEAQ (reference sequence). The CDR3, as DNA: TGTGCTAGCAGCTCTTCCGGGACAGCTACACCCGGGGAGCTGTTTTTT. Its protein is CASSSSGTATPGELFF.

The table lists this clone with a few counts. This chain connects TRBV6-5 to TRBJ2-7; D remains unclear. The germline V gene encodes CDR1 MNHEY and CDR2 SVGAGI. Between the trimmed V and J ends, which lost 0 bases and 4 bases, there was a span of 13 bases. The CDR3 loop spans 15 amino acids. As DNA, the CDR3 is TGTGCCAGCAGTTACTCCCCACAAGGCGGTTACGAGCAGTACTTC. Protein: CASSYSPQGGYEQYF.

The rearrangement joins TRBV6-5 to TRBJ1-1; D not resolved. This CDR3 has 15 residues. The germline V and J ends were trimmed by 4 bases and 6 bases, with 18 bases remaining between them. The germline CDR1 and CDR2 sequences are MNHEY and SVGAGI. CDR3 loop: CASSFEGTRVAEAFF. Here the CDR3 DNA reads TGTGCCAGCAGTTTCGAAGGAACGAGGGTAGCTGAAGCTTTCTTT.

The chain links TRBV6-5 to TRBJ1-2; D is perhaps TRBD1 (6 bases). The germline V gene has CDR1 MNHEY and CDR2 SVGAGI. V lost 5 bases and J lost 8, with 15 bases in between. The CDR3 has 13 residues. In DNA, the CDR3 is TGTGCCAGCAGTCGACGGCAGGGGACCGGCTACACCTTC. Amino acids: CASSRRQGTGYTF.

The chain has TRBV19 and TRBJ2-1, with a weak D call TRBD2 (6 bases). Trimming removed 6 bases at V and 3 bases at J, with 9 bases between. The CDR3 is 13 amino acids. Germline V gives CDR1 LNHDA, CDR2 SQIVND (reference sequence). CDR3: CASRSSDYNEQFF. As DNA, the CDR3 is TGTGCCAGTAGGTCTAGCGACTACAATGAGCAGTTCTTC.

This chain links TRBV7-9 with TRBJ2-1; 9 bases fit TRBD2. The CDR3 is made up of 15 amino acids. CDR1 is SEHNR, CDR2 FQNEAQ, per germline (reference sequence). Unmatched junction bases numbered 7, after V lost 3 bases and J lost 7 bases. CDR3 nucleotides: TGTGCCAGCAGCTTTCCCGGACTAGCGCGTAATGAGCAGTTCTTC. Translating gives CASSFPGLARNEQFF.

The chain carries TRBV6-5 and TRBJ2-7; D uncertain. CDR1 is MNHEY and CDR2 is SVGAGI in the germline V gene. The CDR3 loop spans 13 amino acids. Trimming removed 5 bases at V and 2 bases at J, with 10 bases between. CDR3 sequence: CASSQSVTYEQYF. CDR3 DNA: TGTGCCAGCAGTCAATCCGTTACCTACGAGCAGTACTTC.

This chain connects TRBV11-2 to TRBJ1-4, with a weak D call TRBD1 (5 bases). With 5 bases removed from V and 5 bases from J, the gap between germline ends came to 18 bases. From germline, CDR1 is SGHAT and CDR2 FQNNGV. The CDR3 totals 16 residues. CDR3 amino acids: CASSLGVLAGNEKLFF. CDR3 DNA: TGTGCCAGCAGCCTAGGGGTCCTTGCAGGAAATGAAAAACTGTTTTTT. Filled out from reference TRBV11-2 and TRBJ1-4, the complete variable domain reads EAGVAQSPRYKIIEKRQSVAFWCNPISGHATLYWYQQILGQGPKLLIQFQNNGVVDDSQLPKDRFSAERLKGVDSTLKIQPAKLEDSAVYLCASSLGVLAGNEKLFFGSGTQLSVL.

This chain uses TRBV19 with TRBJ2-5; D not resolved. V lost 5 bases, J lost 3 bases, and 10 bases lay in between. The germline CDR1 and CDR2 sequences are LNHDA and SQIVND (reference sequence). The CDR3 runs to 13 residues. Here the CDR3 reads CASSPAMEETQYF. For the CDR3, the DNA is TGTGCCAGTAGTCCGGCGATGGAAGAGACCCAGTACTTC.

The V gene is TRBV7-6, the J gene TRBJ2-7; a possible D gene is TRBD1 (6 bases). In germline, CDR1 is SGHVS, CDR2 FNYEAQ. This CDR3 is built from 15 residues. Trimming shortened V by 5 bases and J by 3 bases, and 17 bases separated the two germline ends. This CDR3 is CASSPPWDKGYEQYF. The CDR3 DNA sequence: TGTGCCAGCAGCCCCCCCTGGGACAAGGGCTACGAGCAGTACTTC.

This chain uses TRBV19 with TRBJ2-5; D is possibly TRBD2 (7 bases). Trimming left V 6 bases short and J 4 bases short, with 18 bases between. The CDR3 extends over 15 amino acids. The V gene's germline CDR1 is LNHDA and CDR2 SQIVND (reference sequence). As DNA, the CDR3 is TGTGCCAGTAGGGGGGCGGGAGCCAGGGGAGAGACCCAGTACTTC. Its translation is CASRGAGARGETQYF.

The V call is TRBV19, the J call TRBJ2-7; 9 bases line up with TRBD1. The CDR3 is made up of 14 amino acids. Germline V gene sequence: CDR1 LNHDA, CDR2 SQIVND (reference sequence). The trim removed 3 bases at V and 6 bases at J, leaving 6 bases unmatched. CDR3: CASSMDGTGREQYF. The CDR3 DNA is TGTGCCAGTAGTATGGATGGGACAGGGCGCGAGCAGTACTTC.

The chain links TRBV27 to TRBJ2-2; D tentatively fits TRBD1 or TRBD2 (7 bases each). The CDR3 loop spans 16 amino acids. Germline CDR1 reads MNHEY; CDR2 reads SMNVEV (reference sequence). Trimming took 5 bases from V and 6 from J, leaving 19 bases between them. CDR3 sequence: CASSTWTRGPSGELFF. The CDR3 DNA sequence: TGTGCCAGCAGTACCTGGACTAGGGGGCCCTCCGGGGAGCTGTTTTTT.

V is TRBV19 and J is TRBJ1-1, with D hard to call. The CDR3 has 16 residues. The V gene's germline CDR1 is LNHDA and CDR2 SQIVND (reference sequence). Trimming left V 3 bases short and J 1 base short, with 15 bases between. Here the CDR3 reads CASSMMGVMANTEAFF. CDR3 DNA sequence: TGTGCCAGTAGTATGATGGGAGTTATGGCGAACACTGAAGCTTTCTTT.

The chain uses TRBV27 and TRBJ2-1, with TRBD2 matching 9 bases. CDR1 and CDR2 from the germline V gene are MNHEY and SMNVEV (reference sequence). The CDR3 has 18 residues. J lost 7 bases, V lost 5 bases, and 18 bases had no gene match. The CDR3 is CASSPSTSIAGAHNEQFF. CDR3 bases: TGTGCCAGCAGTCCCTCCACGTCTATAGCGGGAGCCCATAATGAGCAGTTCTTC.

This rearrangement joins TRBV5-6 to TRBJ1-1; no reliable D call. Trimming pared 0 bases from V and 1 base from J, leaving 4 bases between. This CDR3 comprises 13 residues. Looked up from germline, CDR1 is SGHDT and CDR2 is YYEEEE. The CDR3 DNA reads as TGTGCCAGCAGCTTGGAAGGGAACACTGAAGCTTTCTTT. It specifies CASSLEGNTEAFF.

The J gene is TRBJ2-1, the V gene TRBV2, with D maybe TRBD2 (6 bases). This CDR3 comprises 13 residues. Germline values: CDR1 SNHLY, CDR2 FYNNEI. The V gene lost 6 bases and the J gene lost 14 bases, with 20 bases spanning the gap. In nucleotides, the CDR3 is TGTGCCAGCAGAGCGACTAGTAAGTTGGGGAAGTTCTTC. It encodes CASRATSKLGKFF.

The V gene is TRBV6-5, the J gene TRBJ2-3; 7 nucleotides match TRBD2. CDR1 MNHEY and CDR2 SVGAGI come from the germline V gene. The CDR3 is 16 residues long. The J segment lost 6 bases and the V segment lost 0 bases, leaving 9 bases of the junction unmatched. The CDR3 loop reads CASSYSGGGGPDTQYF. The CDR3 DNA reads TGTGCCAGCAGTTACTCGGGCGGGGGAGGCCCCGATACGCAGTATTTT.

The chain links TRBV29-1 to TRBJ1-2; no clear D. Per germline, CDR1 SQVTM and CDR2 ANQGSEA. The CDR3 totals 9 residues. Trimming shortened V by 2 bases and J by 8 bases, and 3 bases separated the two germline ends. The CDR3 sequence is CSVERGYTF. The CDR3 region has the DNA TGCAGCGTTGAAAGAGGCTACACCTTC.